Below are 23 T cell receptor beta chains sequenced from a single sample in a study of CD8+ T cells in alopecia areata (dated by TCRdb to the late 2010s). For 5 or 6 biomarker-study patients, CD4+ cells were further sorted into CD25+CD127- cells. Preparation of the library involved the immunoSEQ multiplex PCR assay. For TCR sequencing, RNA was extracted from every sample and reverse transcribed into cDNA to serve as template. Drawn from immuneACCESS, this table holds only the in-frame rearrangements with V and J called that TCRdb kept. Clones are partly lost; checked studies trace under half to an unresolved V gene and leave the rest unexplained. This sample has 13,000 to 15,000 clones in its table, and 45% to 65% of those were observed once. The ten largest make up 3.5% to 4% of the sample. Sequenced input: CD4+ Tregs sorted from blood. The receptors stem from a human donor with alopecia areata.

The DNA of the CDR3 is TGCGCCAGCAGCTTTAGCGGGAGTCGCTCCTACAATGAGCAGTTCTTC. This encodes CASSFSGSRSYNEQFF. The gene calls are TRBV5-1 and TRBJ2-1; TRBD2 matches at 9 bases. The CDR3 sequence is 16 residues long. CDR1 is SGHRS, CDR2 YFSETQ, per germline. Trimming at V came to 2 bases and at J to 0 bases, leaving 3 bases not matched to a gene.

This clone showed up just a few times. This rearrangement joins TRBV11-2 to TRBJ2-7; D ambiguous. Trimming left V 6 bases short and J 3 bases short, with 15 bases between. CDR3 length equals 14 residues. Germline CDR1 reads SGHAT; CDR2 reads FQNNGV. The CDR3 bases are TGTGCCAGCAGTTCGAGGCTTACCTTCTACGAGCAGTACTTC. This gives the protein CASSSRLTFYEQYF.

This clone was picked up a small number of times. The rearrangement uses TRBV27 and TRBJ2-7; D is perhaps TRBD2 (5 bases). CDR1 is MNHEY and CDR2 is SMNVEV in the germline V gene (reference sequence). The CDR3 covers 14 residues. Between the trimmed V and J ends, which lost 6 bases and 3 bases, there was a span of 15 bases. CDR3 residues: CASSTRTSSYEQYF. The DNA for the CDR3 is TGTGCCAGCAGCACACGGACTTCGAGCTACGAGCAGTACTTC.

The CDR3 sequence is CASSFFGGVVSDTQYF. CDR3 nucleotide sequence: TGTGCCAGCAGCTTCTTCGGGGGAGTTGTGTCAGATACGCAGTATTTT. The V call is TRBV7-9, the J call TRBJ2-3; D possibly corresponds to TRBD2 (6 bases). The V end was cut by 3 bases, the J end by 4 bases, with 17 bases between. CDR1 SEHNR and CDR2 FQNEAQ come from the germline V gene (reference sequence). This CDR3 contains 16 residues.

This clone came up once. V gene TRBV7-8 combines with J gene TRBJ1-2; 7 positions match TRBD1. CDR3 length: 15 amino acids. Germline values: CDR1 SGHVS, CDR2 FQNEAQ. V lost 5 bases and J lost 3; bases outside the gene matches: 9. In DNA, the CDR3 is TGTGCCAGCAGCACGACAGGGAGATCGGACTATGGCTACACCTTC. Translated, it gives CASSTTGRSDYGYTF.

The rearrangement links TRBV28 to TRBJ2-1, with 12 nucleotides matching TRBD2. V was pared by 11 bases and J by 8 bases, with 13 bases of the junction left unmatched. Germline assignment: CDR1 MDHEN and CDR2 SYDVKM. The CDR3 runs to 15 residues. CDR3 DNA sequence: TGTGCCGGCTCGAAGACTAGCGGGAGCCGCTATGAGCAGTTCTTC. Translating gives CAGSKTSGSRYEQFF. Variable domain in full (rest from reference TRBV28 and TRBJ2-1): DVKVTQSSRYLVKRTGEKVFLECVQDMDHENMFWYRQDPGLGLRLIYFSYDVKMKEKGDIPEGYSVSREKKERFSLILESASTNQTSMYLCAGSKTSGSRYEQFFGPGTRLTVL.

This sequence joins TRBV27 and TRBJ2-3; D remains unclear. V lost 2 bases and J 1 base, leaving 13 bases between the germline ends. This CDR3 region has 16 residues. Looked up from germline, CDR1 is MNHEY and CDR2 is SMNVEV (reference sequence). The CDR3 here is CASSLRAPWGTDTQYF. The CDR3, as DNA: TGTGCCAGCAGTTTAAGGGCACCCTGGGGCACAGATACGCAGTATTTT.

The V gene is TRBV7-9, the J gene TRBJ1-1; D remains ambiguous. There are 14 residues in the CDR3. Trimming pared 3 bases from V and 3 bases from J, leaving 11 bases between. Germline assignment: CDR1 SEHNR and CDR2 FQNEAQ (reference sequence). CDR3 residues: CASSFEGLDTEAFF. The CDR3 DNA reads as TGTGCCAGCAGCTTTGAAGGGTTGGACACTGAAGCTTTCTTT.

The J gene is TRBJ2-7, the V gene TRBV6-6, with a weak D call TRBD1 (6 bases). The CDR3 contains 13 residues. V lost 7 bases and J lost 6, with 16 bases in between. Germline CDR1 is MNHNY and CDR2 is SVGAGI (reference sequence). This CDR3 is CASKTTGFAEQYF. In DNA form, the CDR3 reads TGTGCCAGCAAGACAACAGGGTTCGCCGAGCAGTACTTC.

This clone has a single count. The rearrangement joins TRBV6-1 to TRBJ2-7; TRBD1 matches 8 bases. CDR3 length: 14 residues. Germline V gene sequence: CDR1 MNHNS, CDR2 SASEGT. The V segment lost 10 bases and the J segment 0 bases; nucleotides outside the gene matches: 8. CDR3 nucleotides: TGTGCCAACAGGGGGACAGTGAGCTCCTACGAGCAGTACTTC. Amino acid sequence: CANRGTVSSYEQYF.

The gene calls are TRBV13 and TRBJ2-7; D remains ambiguous. CDR1 is PRHDT, CDR2 FYEKMQ, per germline (reference sequence). The CDR3 contains 13 residues. Trimming took off 3 bases at V and 0 bases at J, with 6 bases between the two ends. The CDR3 spells CASSFTNSYEQYF. CDR3 in DNA: TGTGCCAGCAGCTTCACCAACTCCTACGAGCAGTACTTC.

The chain is built from TRBV7-3 and TRBJ2-1, with 12 bases that match TRBD2. This CDR3 is 16 amino acids long. V shed 5 bases and J 8 bases; nucleotides not matched to a gene: 10. CDR1 and CDR2 from the germline V gene are SGHTA and FQGTGA. CDR3 DNA sequence: TGTGCCAGCAGCACCGGGACTAGCGGGTTTGGCGATGAGCAGTTCTTC. It specifies CASSTGTSGFGDEQFF.

The V and J genes are TRBV14 and TRBJ1-2; the D is unclear. V lost 0 bases, J lost 3 bases, and 17 bases lay in between. Germline values: CDR1 SGHDN, CDR2 FVKESK. This CDR3 comprises 17 residues. The CDR3 here is CASSQDRVSWADYGYTF. Here the CDR3 DNA reads TGTGCCAGCAGCCAAGATCGTGTCTCCTGGGCGGACTATGGCTACACCTTC.

The CDR3 DNA reads TGTGCCAGCAGCGTAGGGAGGGCGGGAGGCCTGTTCAATGAGCAGTTCTTC. Translating gives CASSVGRAGGLFNEQFF. The chain is built from TRBV9 and TRBJ2-1; 8 bases match TRBD2. Germline V CDR1 and CDR2: SGDLS, YYNGEE. The CDR3 contains 17 residues. Trimming took 0 bases from V and 6 from J; bases not matched to a gene: 11.

This clone has just a few counts. The CDR3 region is CASSYSAGRPNEKLFF. In DNA, the CDR3 is TGTGCCAGCAGTTATTCGGCAGGGAGGCCAAATGAAAAACTGTTTTTT. J is TRBJ1-4 and V is TRBV6-5; TRBD1 might be the D (5 bases). V was clipped by 3 bases and J by 5 bases, with 16 bases between them. CDR1 and CDR2 from the germline V gene are MNHEY and SVGAGI. The CDR3 consists of 16 residues.

The J gene is TRBJ2-5, the V gene TRBV28, with D unclear. V was trimmed by 4 bases and J by 3 bases, leaving 12 bases between them. The length of the CDR3 is 14 residues. Germline CDR1 is MDHEN and CDR2 is SYDVKM. This chain's CDR3 is CASSSGFGKETQYF. The CDR3 bases are TGTGCCAGCAGTTCCGGTTTCGGAAAAGAGACCCAGTACTTC.

The J gene is TRBJ2-3, the V gene TRBV7-8; 11 bases are shared with TRBD2. V shed 3 bases, J shed 4 bases, and the junction held 6 bases outside the gene matches. This CDR3 spans 16 amino acids. Germline CDR1 and CDR2: SGHVS and FQNEAQ. CDR3 sequence (DNA): TGTGCCAGCAGCTTTCTTAGCGGGAGGGTGGCAGATACGCAGTATTTT. This codes for CASSFLSGRVADTQYF.

The V and J genes are TRBV10-2 and TRBJ2-4; 9 bases match TRBD1. Per germline, CDR1 WSHSY and CDR2 SAAADI. The CDR3 is 14 residues long. V dropped 6 bases and J dropped 4; count of bases not matched to a gene: 4. The CDR3 loop is CASSDRGFKNIQYF. For the CDR3, the DNA is TGCGCCAGCAGCGACAGGGGGTTTAAAAACATTCAGTACTTC.

This clone was seen a handful of times. The J gene is TRBJ2-5, the V gene TRBV6-5, with D possibly called TRBD1 or TRBD2 (5 bases each). The CDR3 runs 14 residues. Trimming took off 0 bases at V and 3 bases at J, with 8 bases between the two ends. From germline, CDR1 is MNHEY and CDR2 SVGAGI. The CDR3 nucleotides are TGTGCCAGCAGTTACTCGGGGGTTGAAGAGACCCAGTACTTC. Amino acid sequence: CASSYSGVEETQYF.

This clone counts as medium-sized (0.01 to 0.1%). The chain has TRBV28 and TRBJ2-7; D is possibly TRBD2 (5 bases). Germline V gene sequence: CDR1 MDHEN, CDR2 SYDVKM. The CDR3 extends over 13 amino acids. V lost 7 bases, J lost 4 bases, and 14 bases lay in between. CDR3 in amino acids: CASNGWRAYEQYF. DNA for the CDR3: TGTGCCAGCAATGGGTGGCGGGCTTACGAGCAGTACTTC.

The chain employs TRBV4-1 and TRBJ2-1; D remains unclear. The CDR3 is made up of 14 amino acids. V was pared by 0 bases and J by 4 bases, with 7 bases between. Germline CDR1 MGHRA, CDR2 YSYEKL. The CDR3 DNA is TGCGCCAGCAGCCAAGATCAAAGGTACAATGAGCAGTTCTTC. Amino acids: CASSQDQRYNEQFF.

This clone was observed a handful of times. The gene calls are TRBV19 and TRBJ1-2, with D unclear. This CDR3 spans 13 amino acids. Germline V gene sequence: CDR1 LNHDA, CDR2 SQIVND (reference sequence). Trimming pared 3 bases from V and 8 bases from J, leaving 13 bases between. The CDR3 DNA sequence: TGTGCCAGTAGTATTATCGGGTATCAGGGCTACACCTTC. This translates into CASSIIGYQGYTF.

This clone was seen a single time. The gene calls are TRBV6-1 and TRBJ2-5; 9 nucleotides match TRBD1. Germline CDR1 reads MNHNS; CDR2 reads SASEGT. With V trimmed by 5 bases and J by 1 base, 5 bases remained unmatched. The length of the CDR3 is 15 residues. For the CDR3, the DNA is TGTGCCAGCAGTCCGGGGACAGGGAGCCAAGAGACCCAGTACTTC. Protein sequence: CASSPGTGSQETQYF.